Described below is a single TCR beta chain sequence and its context. This specimen belongs to a study of blood T cell repertoires in COVID-19. The overall study: COVID-19 samples from acute and convalescent phases originated in the United States, Italy and Spain. The cDNA or gDNA used as material had been derived from T cells, B-cell-depleted T cells, or PBMCs.

As handled by the study authors: By means of reference gene primer amplification, nucleated cell counts were estimated. Sequencing was performed with immunoSEQ multiplex PCR; in TCRdb, only in-frame clones are kept and a portion is missing. V, J and clone size derive from that table, while D and trimming were established from the DNA sequence. The data hold a few hundred thousand clones, with around 90% observed a single time. The junction had 8 bases not matched to a gene; V was cut back by 1 base and J by 7 bases. The CDR3 is 16 amino acids. From germline, CDR1 is MGHRA and CDR2 YSYEKL. The material sequenced was peripheral blood. The receptor's source is a man aged 55-75 years who had recovered from COVID-19. V usage is TRBV4-1 and J usage is TRBJ2-7; TRBD1 agrees at 12 bases. CDR3 in amino acids: CASSQAGGQGAGEQYF. DNA of the CDR3: TGCGCCAGCAGCCAAGCCGGGGGACAGGGGGCAGGGGAGCAGTACTTC.